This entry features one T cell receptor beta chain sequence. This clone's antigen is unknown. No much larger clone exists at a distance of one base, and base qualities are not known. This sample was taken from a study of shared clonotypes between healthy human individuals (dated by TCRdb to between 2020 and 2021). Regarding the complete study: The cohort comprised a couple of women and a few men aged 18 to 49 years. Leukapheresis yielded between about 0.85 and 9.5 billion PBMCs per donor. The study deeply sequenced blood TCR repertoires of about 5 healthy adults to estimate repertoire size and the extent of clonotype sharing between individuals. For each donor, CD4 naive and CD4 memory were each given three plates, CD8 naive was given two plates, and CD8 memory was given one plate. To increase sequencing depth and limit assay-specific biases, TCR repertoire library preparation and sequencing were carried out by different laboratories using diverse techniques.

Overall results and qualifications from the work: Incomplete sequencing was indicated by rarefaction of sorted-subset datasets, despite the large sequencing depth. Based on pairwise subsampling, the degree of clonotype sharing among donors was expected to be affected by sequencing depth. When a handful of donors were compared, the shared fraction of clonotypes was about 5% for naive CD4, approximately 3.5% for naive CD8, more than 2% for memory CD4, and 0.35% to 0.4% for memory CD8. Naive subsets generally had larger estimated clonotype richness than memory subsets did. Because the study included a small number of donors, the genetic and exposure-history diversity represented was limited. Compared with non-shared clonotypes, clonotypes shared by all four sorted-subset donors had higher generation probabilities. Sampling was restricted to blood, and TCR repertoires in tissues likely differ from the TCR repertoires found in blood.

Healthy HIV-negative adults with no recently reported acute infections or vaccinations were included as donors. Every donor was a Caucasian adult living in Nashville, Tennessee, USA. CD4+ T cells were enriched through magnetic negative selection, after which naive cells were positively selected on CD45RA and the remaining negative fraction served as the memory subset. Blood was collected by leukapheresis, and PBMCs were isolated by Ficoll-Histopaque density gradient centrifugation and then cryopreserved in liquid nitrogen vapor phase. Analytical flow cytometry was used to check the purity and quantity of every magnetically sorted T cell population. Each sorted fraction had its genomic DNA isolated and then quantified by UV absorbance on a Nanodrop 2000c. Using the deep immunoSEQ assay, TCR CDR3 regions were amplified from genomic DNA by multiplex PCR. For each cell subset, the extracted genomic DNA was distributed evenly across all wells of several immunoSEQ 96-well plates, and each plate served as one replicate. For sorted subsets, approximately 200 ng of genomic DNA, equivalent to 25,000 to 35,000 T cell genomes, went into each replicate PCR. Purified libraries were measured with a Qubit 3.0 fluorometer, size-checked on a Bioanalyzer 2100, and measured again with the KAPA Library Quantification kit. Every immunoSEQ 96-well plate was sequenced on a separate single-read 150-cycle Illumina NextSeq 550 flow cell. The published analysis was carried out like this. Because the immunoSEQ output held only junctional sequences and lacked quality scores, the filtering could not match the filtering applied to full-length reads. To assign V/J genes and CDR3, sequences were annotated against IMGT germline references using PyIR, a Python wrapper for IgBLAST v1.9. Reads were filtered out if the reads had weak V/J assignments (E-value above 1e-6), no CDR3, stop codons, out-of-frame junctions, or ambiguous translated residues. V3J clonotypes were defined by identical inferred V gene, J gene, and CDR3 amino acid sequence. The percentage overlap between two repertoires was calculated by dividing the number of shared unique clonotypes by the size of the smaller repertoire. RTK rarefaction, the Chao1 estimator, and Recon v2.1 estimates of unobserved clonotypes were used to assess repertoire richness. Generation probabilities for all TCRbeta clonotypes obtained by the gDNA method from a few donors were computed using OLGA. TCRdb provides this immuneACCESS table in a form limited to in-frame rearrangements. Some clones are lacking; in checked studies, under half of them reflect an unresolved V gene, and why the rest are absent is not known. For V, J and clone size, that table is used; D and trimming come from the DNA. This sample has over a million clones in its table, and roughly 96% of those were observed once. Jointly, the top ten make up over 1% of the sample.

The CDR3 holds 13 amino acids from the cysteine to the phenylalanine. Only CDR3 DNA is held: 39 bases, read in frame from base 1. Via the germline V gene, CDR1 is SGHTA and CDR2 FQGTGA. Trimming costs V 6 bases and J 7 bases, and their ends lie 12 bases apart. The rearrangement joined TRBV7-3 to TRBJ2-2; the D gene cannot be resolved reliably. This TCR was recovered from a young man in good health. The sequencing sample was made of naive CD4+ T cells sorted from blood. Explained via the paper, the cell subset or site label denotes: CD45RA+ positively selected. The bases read TGTGCCAGCAGGGCCTCGTACAACGGGGAGCTGTTTTTT. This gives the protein CASRASYNGELFF. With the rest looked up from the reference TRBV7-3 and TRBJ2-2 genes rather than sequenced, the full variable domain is GAGVSQTPSNKVTEKGKYVELRCDPISGHTALYWYRQSLGQGPEFLIYFQGTGAADDSGLPNDRFFAVRPEGSVSTLKIQRTERGDSAVYLCASRASYNGELFFGEGSRLTVL.